This T cell receptor (beta chain) stems from a study of blood T cell repertoires in COVID-19. This clone was seen a handful of times. In the study's own analysis: The authors estimated nucleated cell counts from reference gene primer amplification. Some clones are missing from TCRdb's copy, which holds only in-frame ones; the method was immunoSEQ multiplex PCR. V and J calls and clone size are those listed in that table; D and trimming were worked out from the DNA. This table has about 130,000 clones, roughly three quarters appearing once. The CDR3 loop spans 14 amino acids. Per the germline V gene, CDR1 is LGHNT and CDR2 is FRNRAP. Germline trimming cut 4 bases from V and 5 bases from J; bases unmatched to any gene: 4.

The rearrangement links TRBV12-5 to TRBJ1-4; TRBD1 matches 7 bases. The specimen was peripheral blood. The TCR sequence derives from a woman in her sixties or seventies with acute or convalescent COVID-19. CDR3 protein: CASGSGTANEKLFF. CDR3 coding DNA: TGTGCTAGTGGTTCCGGGACAGCAAATGAAAAACTGTTTTTT. The full variable domain, its missing parts supplied by reference TRBV12-5 and TRBJ1-4, is DARVTQTPRHKVTEMGQEVTMRCQPILGHNTVFWYRQTMMQGLELLAYFRNRAPLDDSGMPKDRFSAEMPDATLATLKIQPSEPRDSAVYFCASGSGTANEKLFFGSGTQLSVL.